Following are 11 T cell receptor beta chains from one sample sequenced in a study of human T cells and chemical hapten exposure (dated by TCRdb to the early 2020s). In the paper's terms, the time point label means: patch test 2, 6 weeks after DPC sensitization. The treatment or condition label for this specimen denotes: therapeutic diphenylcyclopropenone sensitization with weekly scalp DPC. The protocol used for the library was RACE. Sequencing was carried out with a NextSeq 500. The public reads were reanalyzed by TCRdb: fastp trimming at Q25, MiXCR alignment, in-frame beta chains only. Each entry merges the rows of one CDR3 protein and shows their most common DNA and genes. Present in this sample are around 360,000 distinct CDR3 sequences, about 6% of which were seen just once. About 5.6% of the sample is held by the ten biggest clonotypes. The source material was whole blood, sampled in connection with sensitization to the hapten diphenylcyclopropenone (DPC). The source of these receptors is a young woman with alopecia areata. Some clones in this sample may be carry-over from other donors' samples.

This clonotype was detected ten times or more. CDR3 sequence (DNA): TGCAGTGCTAGAGGAACAGGGGGCGTCTTCATAAGTTCACCCCTCCACTTT. Its protein is CSARGTGGVFISSPLHF. The chain carries TRBV20-1 and TRBJ1-6; 9 nucleotides match TRBD1. With 1 base clipped from V and 9 bases from J, the junction kept 13 bases outside the gene matches. CDR3 length equals 17 residues. Germline V gene lookup returns CDR1 DFQATT and CDR2 SNEGSKA (reference sequence).

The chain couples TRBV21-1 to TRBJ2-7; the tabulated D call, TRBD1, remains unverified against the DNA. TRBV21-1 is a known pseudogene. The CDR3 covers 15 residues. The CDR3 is CASSTPGRRAYEQYF. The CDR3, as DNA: TGTGCCAGCAGCACCCCGGGCCGACGGGCTTACGAGCAGTACTTC.

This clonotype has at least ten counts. The DNA of the CDR3 is TGTGCCAGCAGTTTCGGCGCCCGTTCGGGGTTGGGGGCTTTCTTT. Its protein product is CASSFGARSGLGAFF. This chain connects TRBV28 to TRBJ1-1, with D hard to call. Germline loops: CDR1 MDHEN, CDR2 SYDVKM. The V end lost 3 bases, the J end lost 11 bases, and 22 bases lay between the germline ends. The CDR3 totals 15 residues.

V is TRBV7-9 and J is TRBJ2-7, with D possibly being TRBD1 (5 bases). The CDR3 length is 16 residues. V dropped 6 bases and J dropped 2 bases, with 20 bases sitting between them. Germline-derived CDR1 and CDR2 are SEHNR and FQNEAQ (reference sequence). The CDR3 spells CASSPGGQGLTYEQYF. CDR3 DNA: TGTGCCAGCAGTCCGGGCGGCCAGGGTTTAACCTACGAGCAGTACTTC.

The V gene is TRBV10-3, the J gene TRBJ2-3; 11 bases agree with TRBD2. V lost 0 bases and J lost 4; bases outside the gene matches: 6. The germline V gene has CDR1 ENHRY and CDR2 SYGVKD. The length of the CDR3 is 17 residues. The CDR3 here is CAISESTSGAGADTQYF. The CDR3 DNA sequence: TGTGCCATCAGTGAGTCGACTAGCGGGGCAGGGGCAGATACGCAGTATTTT.

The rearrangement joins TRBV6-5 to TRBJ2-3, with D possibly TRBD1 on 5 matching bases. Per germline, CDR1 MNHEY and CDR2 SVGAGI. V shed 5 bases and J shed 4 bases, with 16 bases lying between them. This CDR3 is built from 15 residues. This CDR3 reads CASSPWSSRADTQYF. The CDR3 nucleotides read TGTGCCAGCAGTCCCTGGAGCTCCAGGGCAGATACGCAGTATTTT.

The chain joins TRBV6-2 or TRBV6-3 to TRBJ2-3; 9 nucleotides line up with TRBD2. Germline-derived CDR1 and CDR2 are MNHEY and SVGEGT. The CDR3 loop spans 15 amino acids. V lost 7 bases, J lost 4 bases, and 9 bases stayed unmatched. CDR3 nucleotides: TGTGCCAGCACCCTCGAAGCGGGGGGCTCAGATACGCAGTATTTT. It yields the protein CASTLEAGGSDTQYF.

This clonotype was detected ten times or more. CDR3 in amino acids: CSVILAEKLFF. In DNA, the CDR3 is TGCAGCGTAATCTTGGCTGAAAAACTGTTTTTT. The chain joins TRBV29-1 to TRBJ1-4; D unclear. CDR3 length: 11 residues. V dropped 6 bases and J dropped 7 bases, with 9 bases sitting between them. Germline CDR1 and CDR2: SQVTM and ANQGSEA.

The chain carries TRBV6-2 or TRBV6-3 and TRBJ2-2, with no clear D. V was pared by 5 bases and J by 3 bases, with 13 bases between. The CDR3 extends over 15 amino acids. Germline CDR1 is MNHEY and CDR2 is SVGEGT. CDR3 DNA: TGTGCCAGCAGTCCCCATTGGAGAGACACCGGGGAGCTGTTTTTT. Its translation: CASSPHWRDTGELFF.

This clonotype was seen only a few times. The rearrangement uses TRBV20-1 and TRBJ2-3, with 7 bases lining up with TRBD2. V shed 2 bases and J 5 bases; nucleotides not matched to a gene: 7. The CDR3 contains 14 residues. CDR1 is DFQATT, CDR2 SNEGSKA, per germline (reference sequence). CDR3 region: CSARSGLVVDTQYF. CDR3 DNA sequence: TGCAGTGCTAGATCCGGACTAGTTGTAGATACGCAGTATTTT.

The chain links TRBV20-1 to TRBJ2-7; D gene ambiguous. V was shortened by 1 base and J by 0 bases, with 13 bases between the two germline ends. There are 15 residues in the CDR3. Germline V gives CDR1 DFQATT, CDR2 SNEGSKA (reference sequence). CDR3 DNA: TGCAGTGCTAGAGCCGCTTCGGGCGACTCCTACGAGCAGTACTTC. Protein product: CSARAASGDSYEQYF.